This T cell receptor (beta chain) appears in the sequencing data of a study of T-cell reconstitution after alpha-beta-depleted transplantation in children (dated by TCRdb to the mid-2010s). Background on the whole study: T-cell immune reconstitution after TCRalphabeta/CD19-depleted allogeneic hematopoietic cell transplantation in children was quantitatively tracked in the study by means of TCR repertoire profiling. Study-wide findings and limitations: Hyperexpanded clone frequencies declined over subsequent months; after one year, T-cell counts and TCRbeta diversity were mostly attributed to newly produced T cells. The high TCRbeta diversity at day 60 in some patients was ascribed to recipient T cells and intrathymic progenitors that had survived conditioning. Apparently early alphabetaT-cell count recovery about two months after transplant reportedly relied on only several hundred rapidly expanded clones derived from non-depleted graft cells.

The sample's treatment or condition label, in plain terms: allogeneic hematopoietic cell transplantation with graft depleted of TCRalphabeta T cells and CD19 B cells. Transplant recipients were children who received TCRalphabeta/CD19-depleted allogeneic hematopoietic cell grafts. The CDR3 sequence holds 13 residues, the cysteine and phenylalanine included. Only the CDR3 DNA stays, 39 bases, in frame from base 1. CDR1 SGHRS and CDR2 YFSETQ were looked up in the germline V gene. The V end loses 4 bases and the J end loses 5 bases, and a stretch of 12 bases separates them. Library prep was done by PCR. This sample was sequenced with an Illumina HiSeq 2500. TCR library preparation used molecular barcoding, with unique molecular identifiers applied to normalize quantification of the TCRbeta repertoire. TCRdb trimmed public reads at Q25 via fastp, called clones via MiXCR and kept in-frame beta chains. Entries that share a CDR3 protein sequence are merged under the most common genes and DNA. The sample contains 500,000 to 750,000 distinct CDR3 sequences, roughly 27% of them found a single time. 35% to 40% of the sample goes to the ten largest clones.

In its sample, this clonotype was seen a few times. There is no known antigen for this receptor. No base qualities exist here, and no much larger clone lies one base off it. The chain employs TRBV5-1 and TRBJ2-5, with TRBD1 as a weak D call on 6 bases. The TCR sequence derives from a boy under two years old with Wiskott-Aldrich syndrome, due to receive a stem cell transplant. Source: PBMCs, taken before TCRalphabeta/CD19-depleted stem cell transplant. CDR3 region: CASSEGVTETQYF. Read as DNA, the sequence is TGCGCCAGCAGCGAGGGGGTGACCGAGACCCAGTACTTC.